In this sample, the clone carrying this T cell receptor beta chain turned up once. Its specificity is unknown. Measured with immunoSEQ multiplex PCR; TCRdb has only the in-frame clones, and not every one. The table records approximately 90,000 clones, roughly 85% of them present only once. Germline V gene data show CDR1 as MNHEY and CDR2 as SVGAGI. Trimming removed 6 bases at V and 6 bases at J, with 13 bases between. The CDR3 consists of 13 residues. These data originate in a study of radiotherapy plus CTLA-4 blockade in lung cancer. Across the study: Disease control was achieved by around 30% of patients, and objective responses by about 19%. Findings of the study overall: Early blood T cell clone changes and increased post-radiation serum interferon-beta were reportedly the strongest response predictors. Subsequent to radiotherapy plus ipilimumab, tumor-derived TCR clones underwent expansion in blood.

This chain uses TRBV6-5 with TRBJ2-3, with D perhaps matching TRBD2 (5 bases). The sequence came from a human donor with non-small cell lung cancer who had stable disease on radiotherapy plus ipilimumab. Sequenced material: peripheral blood, taken from a patient treated with radiotherapy plus ipilimumab. CDR3 loop: CASSSRLADTQYF. The CDR3 coding sequence is TGTGCCAGCAGCTCCCGCTTAGCGGATACGCAGTATTTT.